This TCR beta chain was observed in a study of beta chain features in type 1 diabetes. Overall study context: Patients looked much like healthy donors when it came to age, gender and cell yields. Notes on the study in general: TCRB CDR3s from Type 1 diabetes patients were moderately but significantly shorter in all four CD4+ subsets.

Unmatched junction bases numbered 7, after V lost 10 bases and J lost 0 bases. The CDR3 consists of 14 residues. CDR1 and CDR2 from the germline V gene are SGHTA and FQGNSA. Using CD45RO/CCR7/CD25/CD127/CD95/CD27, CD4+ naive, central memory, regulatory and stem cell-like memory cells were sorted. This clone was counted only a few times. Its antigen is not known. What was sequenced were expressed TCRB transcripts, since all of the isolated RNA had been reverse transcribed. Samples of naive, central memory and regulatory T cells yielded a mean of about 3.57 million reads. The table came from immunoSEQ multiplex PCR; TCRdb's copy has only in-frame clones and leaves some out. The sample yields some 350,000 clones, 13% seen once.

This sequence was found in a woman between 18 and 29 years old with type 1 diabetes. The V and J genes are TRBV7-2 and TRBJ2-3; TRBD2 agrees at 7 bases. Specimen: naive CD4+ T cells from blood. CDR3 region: CATGGRLSTDTQYF. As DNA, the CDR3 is TGTGCCACAGGCGGGAGACTGAGCACAGATACGCAGTATTTT.